A selection of T cell receptor beta chains follows, all from one sample in a study of human T cells and chemical hapten exposure. TCRdb independently ran MiXCR on the RACE reads; one entry per CDR3 protein. The repertoire includes about 85,000 distinct CDR3 sequences, 6.5% to 10% of them detected once, and just over 2.5% sits in the top ten. Sequencing was performed on whole blood, taken in connection with sensitization to the hapten diphenylcyclopropenone (DPC). The receptor source for this set is a man aged 35 to 55 with alopecia areata. Some clones in this sample may be carry-over from other donors' samples. The CDR3 runs from the conserved cysteine through the conserved F or W. Each record gives: D gene, J gene, clone size, V gene, CDR3 protein, CDR3 DNA. A D gene is named only where the DNA matches it firmly. Expanded clones are given a class, and other clones once, few, many or no size at all.

D gene: TRBD2
J gene: TRBJ2-7
clone size: .
V gene: TRBV7-9
CDR3 protein: CASREGPYEQYF
CDR3 DNA: TGTGCCAGCCGGGAGGGCCCCTACGAGCAGTACTTC

D gene: TRBD2
J gene: TRBJ2-5
clone size: few
V gene: TRBV5-1
CDR3 protein: CASSSYKLPGLAGQETQYF
CDR3 DNA: TGCGCCAGCAGCTCGTATAAACTCCCGGGACTAGCGGGACAAGAGACCCAGTACTTC

D gene: TRBD2
J gene: TRBJ2-1
clone size: few
V gene: TRBV10-3
CDR3 protein: CAIRGTSESSYNEQFF
CDR3 DNA: TGTGCCATCAGGGGGACTAGCGAGAGCTCCTACAATGAGCAGTTCTTC

D gene: .
J gene: TRBJ1-3
clone size: many
V gene: TRBV10-3
CDR3 protein: CAISRDTGNTIYF
CDR3 DNA: TGTGCCATCAGTAGGGACACTGGAAACACCATATATTTT

D gene: .
J gene: TRBJ1-2
clone size: .
V gene: TRBV9
CDR3 protein: CASSVGMDPAPYGYTF
CDR3 DNA: TGTGCCAGCAGCGTAGGTATGGACCCGGCCCCCTATGGCTACACCTTC

D gene: .
J gene: TRBJ1-1
clone size: .
V gene: TRBV7-9
CDR3 protein: CASSLGRADTEAFF
CDR3 DNA: TGTGCCAGCAGCTTAGGCAGGGCGGACACTGAAGCTTTCTTT

D gene: TRBD2
J gene: TRBJ2-7
clone size: .
V gene: TRBV7-6
CDR3 protein: CASSSLAGRRQYF
CDR3 DNA: TGTGCCAGCAGCTCACTAGCGGGGCGACGGCAGTACTTC

D gene: TRBD1
J gene: TRBJ1-6
clone size: .
V gene: TRBV9
CDR3 protein: CASSVVGTGDSPLHF
CDR3 DNA: TGTGCCAGCAGCGTAGTTGGGACAGGGGACTCACCCCTCCACTTT

D gene: TRBD2
J gene: TRBJ2-7
clone size: many
V gene: TRBV28
CDR3 protein: CASRASGGATYEQYF
CDR3 DNA: TGTGCCAGCAGGGCTAGCGGGGGGGCCACCTACGAGCAGTACTTC

D gene: TRBD2
J gene: TRBJ2-7
clone size: .
V gene: TRBV27
CDR3 protein: CASTSDPTSGSYEQYF
CDR3 DNA: TGTGCCAGCACCTCCGACCCGACTAGCGGCTCCTACGAGCAGTACTTC

D gene: .
J gene: TRBJ1-1
clone size: many
V gene: TRBV10-3
CDR3 protein: CAISESTGNGLNTEAFF
CDR3 DNA: TGTGCCATCAGTGAGTCGACGGGGAACGGACTGAACACTGAAGCTTTCTTT

D gene: .
J gene: TRBJ2-5
clone size: .
V gene: TRBV9
CDR3 protein: CASSPSTYQETQYF
CDR3 DNA: TGTGCCAGCAGCCCGTCGACGTACCAAGAGACCCAGTACTTC

D gene: .
J gene: TRBJ2-1
clone size: many
V gene: TRBV9
CDR3 protein: CASSGGDSPFNEQFF
CDR3 DNA: TGTGCCAGCAGCGGTGGGGATTCCCCCTTCAATGAGCAGTTCTTC

D gene: TRBD2
J gene: TRBJ2-2
clone size: few
V gene: TRBV7-2
CDR3 protein: CASSLVIAGGRRTGELFF
CDR3 DNA: TGTGCCAGCAGCTTAGTGATAGCGGGAGGGCGGCGCACCGGGGAGCTGTTTTTT

D gene: .
J gene: TRBJ2-5
clone size: many
V gene: TRBV29-1
CDR3 protein: CSVEMVDKETQYF
CDR3 DNA: TGCAGCGTTGAAATGGTGGACAAAGAGACCCAGTACTTC

D gene: .
J gene: TRBJ1-1
clone size: .
V gene: TRBV7-9
CDR3 protein: CASSRPVGSVGEAFF
CDR3 DNA: TGTGCCAGCAGCCGTCCTGTGGGCTCGGTGGGTGAAGCTTTCTTT

D gene: .
J gene: TRBJ1-2
clone size: many
V gene: TRBV28
CDR3 protein: CASSLAPEGAKGYTF
CDR3 DNA: TGTGCCAGCAGTTTAGCCCCGGAGGGAGCTAAAGGCTACACCTTC

D gene: .
J gene: TRBJ1-2
clone size: .
V gene: TRBV18
CDR3 protein: CASSPPETVYGYTF
CDR3 DNA: TGTGCCAGCTCACCACCCGAGACAGTCTATGGCTACACCTTC

D gene: .
J gene: TRBJ1-1
clone size: .
V gene: TRBV7-2
CDR3 protein: CASSLVTGRWGAEAFF
CDR3 DNA: TGTGCCAGCAGCTTAGTGACAGGCCGCTGGGGTGCTGAAGCTTTCTTT

D gene: TRBD2
J gene: TRBJ2-1
clone size: many
V gene: TRBV29-1
CDR3 protein: CSVDDGRDYNEQFF
CDR3 DNA: TGCAGCGTTGACGACGGGAGGGACTACAATGAGCAGTTCTTC

D gene: TRBD2
J gene: TRBJ2-1
clone size: many
V gene: TRBV10-3
CDR3 protein: CAISETGTSDEQFF
CDR3 DNA: TGTGCCATCAGCGAAACCGGGACTAGCGATGAGCAGTTCTTC

D gene: TRBD2
J gene: TRBJ2-7
clone size: many
V gene: TRBV9
CDR3 protein: CASSDTGLAGVYEQYF
CDR3 DNA: TGTGCCAGCAGCGATACTGGACTAGCGGGAGTTTACGAGCAGTACTTC

D gene: .
J gene: TRBJ1-2
clone size: large
V gene: TRBV4-2
CDR3 protein: CASSPERVIYGYTF
CDR3 DNA: TGTGCCAGCAGCCCCGAAAGGGTCATATATGGCTACACCTTC

D gene: TRBD2
J gene: TRBJ2-3
clone size: few
V gene: TRBV5-1
CDR3 protein: CASSPVKRGSTDTQYF
CDR3 DNA: TGCGCCAGCAGCCCAGTTAAGCGGGGTAGCACAGATACGCAGTATTTT

D gene: .
J gene: TRBJ1-1
clone size: many
V gene: TRBV4-3
CDR3 protein: CASSQDREVGQAFF
CDR3 DNA: TGCGCCAGCAGCCAAGATCGGGAGGTCGGGCAAGCTTTCTTT

D gene: .
J gene: TRBJ2-3
clone size: many
V gene: TRBV20-1
CDR3 protein: CSARDFDTQYF
CDR3 DNA: TGCAGTGCTAGGGACTTCGATACGCAGTATTTT

D gene: TRBD1
J gene: TRBJ1-1
clone size: many
V gene: TRBV5-1
CDR3 protein: CASSLGAGGEAFF
CDR3 DNA: TGCGCCAGCAGCTTGGGGGCAGGGGGCGAAGCTTTCTTT

D gene: .
J gene: TRBJ1-1
clone size: many
V gene: TRBV5-1
CDR3 protein: CASSPRIAFF
CDR3 DNA: TGCGCCAGCAGCCCTCGGATCGCTTTCTTT

D gene: TRBD2
J gene: TRBJ2-2
clone size: .
V gene: TRBV7-9
CDR3 protein: CASSQSGIYTGELFF
CDR3 DNA: TGTGCCAGCAGCCAAAGCGGGATCTACACCGGGGAGCTGTTTTTT

D gene: .
J gene: TRBJ2-1
clone size: few
V gene: TRBV6-6
CDR3 protein: CASRDVNNEQFF
CDR3 DNA: TGTGCCAGCCGGGACGTAAACAATGAGCAGTTCTTC

D gene: .
J gene: TRBJ2-5
clone size: many
V gene: TRBV3-1
CDR3 protein: CASSPGDIGAQETQYF
CDR3 DNA: TGTGCCAGCAGCCCGGGGGACATCGGCGCCCAAGAGACCCAGTACTTC

D gene: .
J gene: TRBJ2-1
clone size: many
V gene: TRBV7-7
CDR3 protein: CASSLAGTHNEQFF
CDR3 DNA: TGTGCTAGCAGCTTAGCCGGGACTCACAATGAGCAGTTCTTC

D gene: TRBD2
J gene: TRBJ2-5
clone size: few
V gene: TRBV12-3/TRBV12-4
CDR3 protein: CASSPTSGVQTQYF
CDR3 DNA: TGTGCCAGCAGCCCGACTAGCGGTGTACAGACCCAGTACTTC

D gene: TRBD2
J gene: TRBJ2-7
clone size: many
V gene: TRBV27
CDR3 protein: CASRSFGGGVLTHEQYF
CDR3 DNA: TGTGCCAGCAGATCGTTCGGGGGGGGCGTCCTTACTCACGAGCAGTACTTC

D gene: .
J gene: TRBJ1-5
clone size: .
V gene: TRBV7-2
CDR3 protein: CASSLMRGRENQPQHF
CDR3 DNA: TGTGCCAGCAGCCTGATGCGGGGGCGAGAGAATCAGCCCCAGCATTTT

D gene: .
J gene: TRBJ1-5
clone size: .
V gene: TRBV18
CDR3 protein: CASSPGTVSSNQPQHF
CDR3 DNA: TGTGCCAGCTCACCAGGCACAGTATCTAGCAATCAGCCCCAGCATTTT

D gene: TRBD1
J gene: TRBJ1-1
clone size: .
V gene: TRBV15
CDR3 protein: CATSRTDRGQSEAFF
CDR3 DNA: TGTGCCACCAGCAGGACCGACAGGGGGCAATCTGAAGCTTTCTTT

D gene: TRBD2
J gene: TRBJ2-2
clone size: few
V gene: TRBV6-2/TRBV6-3
CDR3 protein: CASSYALAGPGERTGELFF
CDR3 DNA: TGTGCCAGCAGTTACGCCCTAGCGGGACCGGGGGAACGGACCGGGGAGCTGTTTTTT

D gene: .
J gene: TRBJ1-5
clone size: many
V gene: TRBV19
CDR3 protein: CASSSLFPHQPQHF
CDR3 DNA: TGTGCCAGTAGTTCACTCTTCCCCCATCAGCCCCAGCATTTT

D gene: .
J gene: TRBJ2-1
clone size: many
V gene: TRBV29-1
CDR3 protein: CSVETGRTYNEQFF
CDR3 DNA: TGCAGCGTTGAAACAGGGAGGACCTACAATGAGCAGTTCTTC

D gene: TRBD2
J gene: TRBJ2-1
clone size: many
V gene: TRBV11-1
CDR3 protein: CASSLGRDYYNEQFF
CDR3 DNA: TGTGCCAGCAGCTTAGGCCGGGACTACTACAATGAGCAGTTCTTC

D gene: .
J gene: TRBJ2-6
clone size: few
V gene: TRBV4-3
CDR3 protein: CASSQSLRGFAGANVLTF
CDR3 DNA: TGCGCCAGCAGCCAATCACTCAGAGGGTTCGCTGGGGCCAACGTCCTGACTTTC

D gene: .
J gene: TRBJ2-1
clone size: .
V gene: TRBV7-2
CDR3 protein: CASSLGVKEGQLEWFF
CDR3 DNA: TGTGCCAGCAGTTTAGGGGTAAAGGAGGGACAATTAGAGTGGTTCTTC

D gene: .
J gene: TRBJ1-5
clone size: few
V gene: TRBV6-2/TRBV6-3
CDR3 protein: CASKRGAEQPQHF
CDR3 DNA: TGTGCCAGCAAGAGAGGGGCTGAACAGCCCCAGCATTTT

D gene: .
J gene: TRBJ2-4
clone size: .
V gene: TRBV6-2/TRBV6-3
CDR3 protein: CASSYAGSPINF
CDR3 DNA: TGTGCCAGCAGTTACGCGGGGTCGCCCATTAACTTC

D gene: .
J gene: TRBJ2-1
clone size: many
V gene: TRBV5-5
CDR3 protein: CASSLEVSEQFF
CDR3 DNA: TGTGCCAGCAGCTTGGAGGTATCTGAGCAGTTCTTC

D gene: .
J gene: TRBJ1-2
clone size: .
V gene: TRBV3-2
CDR3 protein: CASSQPPRGSLNYGYTF
CDR3 DNA: TGTGCCAGCAGCCAACCTCCCCGGGGCAGCCTTAACTATGGCTACACCTTC

D gene: .
J gene: TRBJ2-3
clone size: .
V gene: TRBV25-1
CDR3 protein: CASSDTGGVADTQYF
CDR3 DNA: TGTGCCAGCAGTGATACCGGGGGTGTCGCAGATACGCAGTATTTT

D gene: .
J gene: TRBJ2-2
clone size: few
V gene: TRBV29-1
CDR3 protein: CSVVGGSTGELFF
CDR3 DNA: TGCAGCGTGGTCGGAGGGTCAACCGGGGAGCTGTTTTTT

D gene: TRBD2
J gene: TRBJ2-2
clone size: many
V gene: TRBV4-1
CDR3 protein: CASSQLAGEGTGELFF
CDR3 DNA: TGCGCCAGCAGCCAATTAGCGGGAGAGGGCACCGGGGAGCTGTTTTTT

D gene: .
J gene: TRBJ1-5
clone size: many
V gene: TRBV28
CDR3 protein: CASSSGLIPGQPQHF
CDR3 DNA: TGTGCCAGCAGTTCTGGACTTATACCGGGGCAGCCCCAGCATTTT

D gene: .
J gene: TRBJ2-1
clone size: .
V gene: TRBV29-1
CDR3 protein: CSVEFYRYNEQFF
CDR3 DNA: TGCAGCGTTGAATTCTATCGGTACAATGAGCAGTTCTTC

D gene: TRBD1
J gene: TRBJ2-5
clone size: few
V gene: TRBV7-2
CDR3 protein: CASSLRETGPQETQYF
CDR3 DNA: TGTGCCAGCAGCTTAAGGGAGACAGGGCCCCAAGAGACCCAGTACTTC

D gene: TRBD2
J gene: TRBJ2-5
clone size: .
V gene: TRBV20-1
CDR3 protein: CSARELRPGLAPETQYF
CDR3 DNA: TGCAGTGCTAGAGAGCTTCGACCGGGACTAGCCCCAGAGACCCAGTACTTC

D gene: .
J gene: TRBJ2-3
clone size: .
V gene: TRBV7-3
CDR3 protein: CASSSTGPTDTQYF
CDR3 DNA: TGTGCCAGCAGCTCGACAGGCCCTACAGATACGCAGTATTTT

D gene: TRBD2
J gene: TRBJ2-1
clone size: few
V gene: TRBV10-3
CDR3 protein: CAIRGTSGTNEQFF
CDR3 DNA: TGTGCCATCAGGGGGACTAGCGGGACAAATGAGCAGTTCTTC

D gene: TRBD2
J gene: TRBJ2-3
clone size: few
V gene: TRBV19
CDR3 protein: CASSIGPSGRYTDTQYF
CDR3 DNA: TGTGCCAGTAGTATAGGCCCTAGCGGGAGGTACACAGATACGCAGTATTTT

D gene: TRBD1
J gene: TRBJ2-1
clone size: many
V gene: TRBV6-2/TRBV6-3
CDR3 protein: CASSPYRQGSYNEQFF
CDR3 DNA: TGTGCCAGCAGTCCCTATAGACAGGGTTCCTACAATGAGCAGTTCTTC

D gene: .
J gene: TRBJ2-3
clone size: .
V gene: TRBV5-5
CDR3 protein: CASSPTIDTQYF
CDR3 DNA: TGTGCCAGCAGCCCGACTATAGATACGCAGTATTTT

D gene: .
J gene: TRBJ2-2
clone size: many
V gene: TRBV29-1
CDR3 protein: CSVALGPTVTGELFF
CDR3 DNA: TGCAGCGTTGCTTTGGGACCGACTGTCACCGGGGAGCTGTTTTTT